This TCR beta chain was sequenced during a study of blood T cell repertoires in COVID-19. Study information: Some COVID-19 samples were acute and others convalescent; all came from the United States, Italy and Spain.

During active infection, Seattle patients enrolled and were then monitored through disease. CDR1 and CDR2 from the germline V gene are LNHNV and YYDKDF (reference sequence). J gave up 6 bases and V 5 bases, and 9 bases lay outside the gene matches. This CDR3 has 16 residues. Per the study methods: Scientists estimated how many nucleated cells there were by amplifying reference gene primers. This table comes from immunoSEQ multiplex PCR, and its TCRdb copy is limited to in-frame clones, with some not included. Clonal size and the V and J genes are those of that table, whereas D and trimming came from the DNA. Of around 190,000 clones listed, roughly 77% are singletons.

The sequencing sample was made of peripheral blood. The clonotype comes from a woman aged 40 to 50 with COVID-19, enrolled during active disease. The chain employs TRBV15 and TRBJ2-2; TRBD2 matches at 10 bases. The CDR3 here is CATSFLAGGRAGELFF. The CDR3 region has the DNA TGTGCCACCAGCTTCTTAGCGGGGGGAAGGGCCGGGGAGCTGTTTTTT.